This T cell receptor (beta chain) was sequenced in a study of blood T cell repertoires in COVID-19. This clone was observed a single time. CDR1 and CDR2 (germline): SGHVS, FNYEAQ. Trimming took 2 bases from V and 4 from J; bases not matched to a gene: 8. This CDR3 is 17 amino acids long. Sequencing used immunoSEQ multiplex PCR; TCRdb keeps in-frame clones, though not all of them. The sample has 55,000 to 75,000 clones, about 80% seen once; the top ten hold around 10%. V gene TRBV7-6 combines with J gene TRBJ2-1; 10 bases map to TRBD2. What was sequenced was peripheral blood. This TCR was recovered from an elderly man with COVID-19, enrolled during active disease. CDR3 amino acids: CASSLRTSGIIYNEQFF. The CDR3 coding sequence is TGTGCCAGCAGCTTAAGGACTAGCGGTATTATTTACAATGAGCAGTTCTTC.